This T cell receptor (beta chain) came from a study of OX40 agonist ivuxolimab in advanced cancers. Looking at the study overall: Therapy given before enrollment (anti-PD-1, anti-PD-L1 or anti-CTLA-4) was allowed, and roughly 41% had some. Partial responses were recorded for three patients, including one with hepatocellular carcinoma and two with cutaneous melanoma.

Method: immunoSEQ multiplex PCR; TCRdb's copy keeps in-frame clones and lacks some. The table has 75,000 to 100,000 clones, 70% to 90% seen once. The CDR3 is 13 amino acids. V was clipped by 4 bases and J by 3 bases, with 9 bases between them. Germline V CDR1 and CDR2: SGHRS, YFSETQ. The specimen comprised CD4+ or CD8+ T cells sorted from blood, sampled in a trial of the OX40 agonist ivuxolimab. The chain is built from TRBV5-1 and TRBJ2-3; D tentatively fits TRBD1 or TRBD2 (5 bases each). The receptor was isolated from an adult with an advanced solid tumor such as melanoma, head and neck, liver or kidney cancer. The CDR3 reads CASSPGPTDTQYF. The CDR3 DNA reads as TGCGCCAGCAGCCCGGGACCTACAGATACGCAGTATTTT.